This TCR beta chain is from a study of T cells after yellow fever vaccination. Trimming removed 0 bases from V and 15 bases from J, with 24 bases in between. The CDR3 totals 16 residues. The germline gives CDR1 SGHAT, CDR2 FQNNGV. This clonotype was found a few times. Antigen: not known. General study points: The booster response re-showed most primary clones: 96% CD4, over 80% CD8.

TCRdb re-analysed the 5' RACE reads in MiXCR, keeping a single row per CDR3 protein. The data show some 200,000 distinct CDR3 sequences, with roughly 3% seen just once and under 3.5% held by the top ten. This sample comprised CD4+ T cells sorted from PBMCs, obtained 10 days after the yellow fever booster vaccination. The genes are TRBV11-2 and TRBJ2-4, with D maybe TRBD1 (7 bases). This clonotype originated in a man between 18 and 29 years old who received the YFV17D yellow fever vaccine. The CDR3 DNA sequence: TGTGCCAGCAGCTTAGATGGAGGGGACAGTACCAAAAAACGGTACTTC. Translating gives CASSLDGGDSTKKRYF.